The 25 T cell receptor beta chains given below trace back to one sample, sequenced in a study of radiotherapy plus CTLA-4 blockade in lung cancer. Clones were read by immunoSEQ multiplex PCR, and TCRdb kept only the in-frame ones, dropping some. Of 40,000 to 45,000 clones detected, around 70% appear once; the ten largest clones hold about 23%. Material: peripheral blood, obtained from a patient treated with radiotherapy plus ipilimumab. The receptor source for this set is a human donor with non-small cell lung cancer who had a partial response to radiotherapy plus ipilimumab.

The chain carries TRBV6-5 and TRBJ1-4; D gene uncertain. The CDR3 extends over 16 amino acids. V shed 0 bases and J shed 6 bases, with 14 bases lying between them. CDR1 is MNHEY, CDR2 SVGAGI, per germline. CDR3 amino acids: CASSYSSVTEDEKLFF. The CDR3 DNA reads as TGTGCCAGCAGTTACTCGTCGGTTACAGAAGATGAAAAACTGTTTTTT.

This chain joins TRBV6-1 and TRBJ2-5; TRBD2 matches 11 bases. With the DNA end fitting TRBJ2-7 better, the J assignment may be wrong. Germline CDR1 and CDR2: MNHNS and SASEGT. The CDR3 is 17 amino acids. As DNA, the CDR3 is TGTGCCAGCAGTGAAGCCCCAACTAGCGGGAGCCAATACGAGCAGTACTTC. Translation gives CASSEAPTSGSQYEQYF.

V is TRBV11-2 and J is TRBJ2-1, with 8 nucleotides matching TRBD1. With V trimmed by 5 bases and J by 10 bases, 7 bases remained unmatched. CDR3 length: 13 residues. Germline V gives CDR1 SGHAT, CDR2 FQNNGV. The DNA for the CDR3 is TGTGCCAGCAGCCCCGGGGACAGGAGGGAGCAGTTCTTC. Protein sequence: CASSPGDRREQFF.

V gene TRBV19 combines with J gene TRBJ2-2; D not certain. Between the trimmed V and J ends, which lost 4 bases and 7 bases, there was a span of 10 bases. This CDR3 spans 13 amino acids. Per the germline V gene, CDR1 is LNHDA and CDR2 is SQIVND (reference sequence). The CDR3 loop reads CASSTKLLGELFF. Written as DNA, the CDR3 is TGTGCCAGTAGTACGAAGTTACTCGGGGAGCTGTTTTTT.

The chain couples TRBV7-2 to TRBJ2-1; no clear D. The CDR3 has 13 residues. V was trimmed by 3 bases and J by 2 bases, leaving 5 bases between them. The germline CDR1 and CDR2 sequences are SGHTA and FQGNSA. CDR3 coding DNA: TGTGCCAGCAGCTTGGGCACCTACAATGAGCAGTTCTTC. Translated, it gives CASSLGTYNEQFF. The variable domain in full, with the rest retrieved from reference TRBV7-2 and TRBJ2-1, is GAGVSQSPSNKVTEKGKDVELRCDPISGHTALYWYRQSLGQGLEFLIYFQGNSAPDKSGLPSDRFSAERTGGSVSTLTIQRTQQEDSAVYLCASSLGTYNEQFFGPGTRLTVL.

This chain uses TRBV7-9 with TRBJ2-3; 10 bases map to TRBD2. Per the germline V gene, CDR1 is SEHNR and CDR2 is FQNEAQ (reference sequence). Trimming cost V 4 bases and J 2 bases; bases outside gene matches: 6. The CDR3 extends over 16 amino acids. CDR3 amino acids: CASSYLAGAVTDTQYF. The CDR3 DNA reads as TGTGCCAGCAGCTACCTAGCGGGAGCCGTCACAGATACGCAGTATTTT.

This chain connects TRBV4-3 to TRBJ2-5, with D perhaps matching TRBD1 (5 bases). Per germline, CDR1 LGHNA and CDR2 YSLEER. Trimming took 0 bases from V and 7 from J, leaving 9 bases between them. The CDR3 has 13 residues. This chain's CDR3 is CASSQERQSTQYF. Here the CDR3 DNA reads TGCGCCAGCAGCCAAGAAAGACAGTCGACCCAGTACTTC.

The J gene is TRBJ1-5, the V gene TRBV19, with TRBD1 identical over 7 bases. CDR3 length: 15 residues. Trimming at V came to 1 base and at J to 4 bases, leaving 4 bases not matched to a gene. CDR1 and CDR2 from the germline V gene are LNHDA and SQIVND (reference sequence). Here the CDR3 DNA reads TGTGCCAGTAGTATAGGGGGACAGCAAAATCAGCCCCAGCATTTT. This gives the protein CASSIGGQQNQPQHF.

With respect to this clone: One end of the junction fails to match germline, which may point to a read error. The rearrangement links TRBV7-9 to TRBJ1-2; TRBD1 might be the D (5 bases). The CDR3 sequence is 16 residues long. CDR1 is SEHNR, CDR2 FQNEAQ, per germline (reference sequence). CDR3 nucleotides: TGTGCCAGCATCTTAGAGGTTCCCAGGGTATCGGGTGGCTACACCTTC. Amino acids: CASILEVPRVSGGYTF.

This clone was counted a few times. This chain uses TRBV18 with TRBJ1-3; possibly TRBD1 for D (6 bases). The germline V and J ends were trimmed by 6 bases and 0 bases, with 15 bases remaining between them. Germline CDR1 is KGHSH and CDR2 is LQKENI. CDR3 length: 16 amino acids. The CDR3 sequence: CASSRTRGSSGNTIYF. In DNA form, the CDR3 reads TGTGCCAGCTCTCGGACCAGGGGTTCCTCTGGAAACACCATATATTTT. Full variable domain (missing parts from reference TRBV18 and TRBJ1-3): NAGVMQNPRHLVRRRGQEARLRCSPMKGHSHVYWYRQLPEEGLKFMVYLQKENIIDESGMPKERFSAEFPKEGPSILRIQQVVRGDSAAYFCASSRTRGSSGNTIYFGEGSWLTVV.

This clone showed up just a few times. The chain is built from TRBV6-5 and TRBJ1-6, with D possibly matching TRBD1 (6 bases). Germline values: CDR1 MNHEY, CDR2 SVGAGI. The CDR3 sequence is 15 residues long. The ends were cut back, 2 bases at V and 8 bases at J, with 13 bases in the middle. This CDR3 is CASSYGGQLDSPLHF. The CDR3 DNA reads TGTGCCAGCAGTTACGGTGGACAGCTGGATTCACCCCTCCACTTT.

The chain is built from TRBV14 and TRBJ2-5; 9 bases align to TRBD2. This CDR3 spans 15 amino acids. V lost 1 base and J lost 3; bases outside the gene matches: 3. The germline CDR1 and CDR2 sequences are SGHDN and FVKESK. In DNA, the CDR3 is TGTGCCAGCAGCCAAGTACGCGGGAGGGAAGAGACCCAGTACTTC. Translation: CASSQVRGREETQYF.

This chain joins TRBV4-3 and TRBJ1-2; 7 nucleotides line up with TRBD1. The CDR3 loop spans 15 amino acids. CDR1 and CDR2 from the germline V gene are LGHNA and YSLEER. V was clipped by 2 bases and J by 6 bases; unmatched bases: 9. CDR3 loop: CASSQQTGAGHGYTF. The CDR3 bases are TGCGCCAGCAGCCAACAAACAGGGGCGGGCCATGGCTACACCTTC.

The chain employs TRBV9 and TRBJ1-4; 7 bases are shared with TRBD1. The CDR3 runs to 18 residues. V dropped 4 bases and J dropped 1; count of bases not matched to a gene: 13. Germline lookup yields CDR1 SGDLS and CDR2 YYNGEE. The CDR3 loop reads CASSPRGRTGVTNEKLFF. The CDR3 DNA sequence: TGTGCCAGCAGCCCTAGAGGAAGGACAGGCGTAACTAATGAAAAACTGTTTTTT.

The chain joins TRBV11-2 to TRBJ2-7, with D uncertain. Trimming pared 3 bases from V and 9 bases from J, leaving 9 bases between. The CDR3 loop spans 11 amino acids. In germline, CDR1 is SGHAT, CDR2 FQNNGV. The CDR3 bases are TGTGCCAGCAGCTTCTACTTCGGGCAGTACTTC. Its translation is CASSFYFGQYF.

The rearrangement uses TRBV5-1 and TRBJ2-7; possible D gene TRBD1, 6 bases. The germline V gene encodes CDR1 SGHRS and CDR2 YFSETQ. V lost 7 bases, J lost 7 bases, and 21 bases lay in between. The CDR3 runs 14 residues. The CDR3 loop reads CASSLGGREREQYF. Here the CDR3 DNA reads TGCGCCAGCTCCCTTGGGGGCAGGGAGAGGGAGCAGTACTTC.

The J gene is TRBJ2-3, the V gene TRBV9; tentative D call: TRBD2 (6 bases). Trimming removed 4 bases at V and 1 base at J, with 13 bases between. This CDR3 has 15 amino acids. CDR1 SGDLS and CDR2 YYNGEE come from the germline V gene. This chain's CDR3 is CASSPFTGGTDTQYF. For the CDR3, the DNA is TGTGCCAGCAGCCCATTCACGGGGGGCACAGATACGCAGTATTTT.

CDR3 residues: CASITDTQYF. The DNA of the CDR3 is TGTGCCTCTATCACGGATACGCAGTATTTT. This chain uses TRBV30 with TRBJ2-3; D gene ambiguous. Germline V gene lookup returns CDR1 GTSNPN and CDR2 SVGIG (reference sequence). This CDR3 is 10 amino acids long. V lost 7 bases and J 6 bases, leaving 8 bases between the germline ends.

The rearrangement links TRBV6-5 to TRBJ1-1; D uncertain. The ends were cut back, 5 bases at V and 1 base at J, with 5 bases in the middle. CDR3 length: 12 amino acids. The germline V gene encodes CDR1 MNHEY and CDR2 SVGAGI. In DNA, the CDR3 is TGTGCCAGCAGTACAACGAACACTGAAGCTTTCTTT. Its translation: CASSTTNTEAFF.

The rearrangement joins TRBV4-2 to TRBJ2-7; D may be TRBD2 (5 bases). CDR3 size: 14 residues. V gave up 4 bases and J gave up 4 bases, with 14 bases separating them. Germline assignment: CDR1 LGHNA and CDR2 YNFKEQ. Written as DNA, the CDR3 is TGTGCCAGCAGCCCCCGCTCCGAGGGTTACGAGCAGTACTTC. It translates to CASSPRSEGYEQYF.

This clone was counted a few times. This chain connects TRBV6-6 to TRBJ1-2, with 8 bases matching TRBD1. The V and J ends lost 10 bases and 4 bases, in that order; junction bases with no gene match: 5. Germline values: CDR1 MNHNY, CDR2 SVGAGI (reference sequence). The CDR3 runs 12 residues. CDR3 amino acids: CAIGQGAYGYTF. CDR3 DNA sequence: TGTGCCATTGGACAGGGTGCCTATGGCTACACCTTC.

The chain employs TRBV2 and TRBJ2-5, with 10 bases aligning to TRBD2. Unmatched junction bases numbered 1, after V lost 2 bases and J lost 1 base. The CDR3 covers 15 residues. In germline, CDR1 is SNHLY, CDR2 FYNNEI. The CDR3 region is CASSESSGGQETQYF. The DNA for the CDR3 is TGTGCCAGCAGTGAATCTAGCGGGGGCCAAGAGACCCAGTACTTC.

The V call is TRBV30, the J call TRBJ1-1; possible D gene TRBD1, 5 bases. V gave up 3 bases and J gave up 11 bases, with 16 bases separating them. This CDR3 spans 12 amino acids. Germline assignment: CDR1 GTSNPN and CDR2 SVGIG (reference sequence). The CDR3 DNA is TGTGCCTGGAGGGGTTTGGGCCGGGGGGCTTTCTTT. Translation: CAWRGLGRGAFF.

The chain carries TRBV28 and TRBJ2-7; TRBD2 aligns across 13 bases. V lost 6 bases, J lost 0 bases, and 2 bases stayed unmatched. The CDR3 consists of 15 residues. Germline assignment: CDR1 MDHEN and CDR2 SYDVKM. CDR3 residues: CASRGLAGDSYEQYF. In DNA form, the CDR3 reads TGTGCCAGCAGAGGACTAGCGGGAGACTCCTACGAGCAGTACTTC.

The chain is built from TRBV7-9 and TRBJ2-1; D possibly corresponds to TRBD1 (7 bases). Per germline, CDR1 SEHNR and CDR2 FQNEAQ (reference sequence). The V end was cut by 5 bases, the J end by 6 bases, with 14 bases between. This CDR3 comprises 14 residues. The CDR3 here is CASSPQGDSNEQFF. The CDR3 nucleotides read TGTGCCAGCAGCCCCCAGGGGGACTCCAATGAGCAGTTCTTC.